The next 7 T cell receptor beta chains were all read from a single sample in a study of control samples from healthy donors and cancer patients. Using immunoSEQ multiplex PCR, the repertoire was profiled, and TCRdb retains in-frame clones only, with some absent. Of some 80,000 clones in the sample, roughly 90% are singletons; the top ten hold under 2%. Sequencing was carried out using PBMCs. These receptors were obtained from a woman between 55 and 75 years old with head and neck cancer.

This rearrangement joins TRBV10-1 to TRBJ2-6; D remains ambiguous. The CDR3 has 14 amino acids. The germline gives CDR1 WNHNN, CDR2 SYGVQD (reference sequence). V gave up 2 bases and J gave up 2 bases, with 4 bases separating them. CDR3 in DNA: TGCGCCAGCAGTGAGGTTCCTGGGGCCAACGTCCTGACTTTC. Translated: CASSEVPGANVLTF.

The CDR3 DNA sequence: TGTGCCAGCAGTGAAGAGGGATTCCAAGAGACCCAGTACTTC. Translated: CASSEEGFQETQYF. The chain joins TRBV25-1 to TRBJ2-5; tentative D call: TRBD2 (5 bases). The germline V gene has CDR1 MGHDK and CDR2 SYGVNS. The CDR3 has 14 residues. V shed 2 bases and J shed 1 base, with 8 bases lying between them.

This clone was seen once. This rearrangement joins TRBV5-5 to TRBJ2-5; D gene unclear. Trimming shortened V by 4 bases and J by 2 bases, and 6 bases separated the two germline ends. The CDR3 sequence is 12 residues long. CDR1 is SGHKS, CDR2 YYEKEE, per germline (reference sequence). The CDR3 sequence: CASSPRQETQYF. The CDR3 coding sequence is TGTGCCAGCAGCCCCCGACAAGAGACCCAGTACTTC.

The genes are TRBV28 and TRBJ2-4; the D gene could be TRBD1 or TRBD2 (6 bases each). Germline V gene lookup returns CDR1 MDHEN and CDR2 SYDVKM. This CDR3 comprises 15 residues. The CDR3 sequence is CATQARGRAKNIQYF. The CDR3 region has the DNA TGTGCTACGCAGGCGAGGGGGAGGGCCAAAAACATTCAGTACTTC.

This chain joins TRBV19 and TRBJ1-4; D is uncertain. Germline CDR1 is LNHDA and CDR2 is SQIVND (reference sequence). The CDR3 runs to 13 residues. V was shortened by 4 bases and J by 5 bases, with 8 bases between the two germline ends. The CDR3 spells CASSNTENEKLFF. The CDR3 DNA is TGTGCCAGTAGTAACACGGAAAATGAAAAACTGTTTTTT.

The chain carries TRBV7-2 and TRBJ2-7; perhaps D is TRBD1 or TRBD2 (5 bases each). Trimming cost V 6 bases and J 7 bases, with 19 bases left between them. The length of the CDR3 is 14 residues. Looked up from germline, CDR1 is SGHTA and CDR2 is FQGNSA. CDR3 DNA sequence: TGTGCCAGCAGTACCCGGGGCACCCCAGGTGAGCAGTACTTC. Translated: CASSTRGTPGEQYF.

The V and J genes are TRBV5-3 and TRBJ1-6; 8 bases agree with TRBD1. TRBV5-3 is placed among ORFs of uncertain function. Trimming removed 5 bases from V and 10 bases from J; junction bases left unmatched: 14. The CDR3 has 16 amino acids. CDR3 loop: CARSSRTGPFGSPLHF. In DNA, the CDR3 is TGTGCCAGAAGTTCACGGACAGGGCCTTTCGGATCACCCCTCCACTTT.